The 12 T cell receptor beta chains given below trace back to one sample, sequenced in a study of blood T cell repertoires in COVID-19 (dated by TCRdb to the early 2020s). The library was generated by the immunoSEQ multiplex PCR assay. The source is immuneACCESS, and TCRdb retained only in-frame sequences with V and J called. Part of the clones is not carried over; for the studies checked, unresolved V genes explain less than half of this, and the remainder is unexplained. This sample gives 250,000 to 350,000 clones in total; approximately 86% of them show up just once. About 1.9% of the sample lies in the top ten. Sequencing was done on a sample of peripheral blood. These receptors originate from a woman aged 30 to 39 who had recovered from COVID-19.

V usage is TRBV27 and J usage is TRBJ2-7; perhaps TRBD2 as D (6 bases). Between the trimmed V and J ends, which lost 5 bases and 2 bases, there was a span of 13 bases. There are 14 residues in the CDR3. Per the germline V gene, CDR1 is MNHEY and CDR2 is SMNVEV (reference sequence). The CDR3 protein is CASSLGGSTYEQYF. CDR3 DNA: TGTGCCAGCAGTCTGGGAGGTTCGACCTACGAGCAGTACTTC.

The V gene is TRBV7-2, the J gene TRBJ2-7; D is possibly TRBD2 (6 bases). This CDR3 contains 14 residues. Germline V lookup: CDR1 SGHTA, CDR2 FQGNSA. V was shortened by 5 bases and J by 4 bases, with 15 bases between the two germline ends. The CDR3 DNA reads TGTGCCAGCAGCATAAGGGGCGGGGCTTACGAGCAGTACTTC. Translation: CASSIRGGAYEQYF. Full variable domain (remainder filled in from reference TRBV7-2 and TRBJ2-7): GAGVSQSPSNKVTEKGKDVELRCDPISGHTALYWYRQSLGQGLEFLIYFQGNSAPDKSGLPSDRFSAERTGGSVSTLTIQRTQQEDSAVYLCASSIRGGAYEQYFGPGTRLTVT.

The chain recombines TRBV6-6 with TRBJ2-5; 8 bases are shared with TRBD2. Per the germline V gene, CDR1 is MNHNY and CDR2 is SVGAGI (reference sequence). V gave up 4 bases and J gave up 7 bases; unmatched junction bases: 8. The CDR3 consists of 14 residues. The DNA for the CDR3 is TGTGCCAGCAGTTGGGACGGGGGGGCCGCGACCCAGTACTTC. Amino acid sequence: CASSWDGGAATQYF.

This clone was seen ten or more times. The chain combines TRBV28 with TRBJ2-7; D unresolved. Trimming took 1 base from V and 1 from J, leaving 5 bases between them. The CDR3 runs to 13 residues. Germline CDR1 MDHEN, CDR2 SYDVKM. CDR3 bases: TGTGCCAGCAGTTTATCCTCTTCCTACGAGCAGTACTTC. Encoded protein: CASSLSSSYEQYF. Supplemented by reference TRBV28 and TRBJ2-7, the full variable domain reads DVKVTQSSRYLVKRTGEKVFLECVQDMDHENMFWYRQDPGLGLRLIYFSYDVKMKEKGDIPEGYSVSREKKERFSLILESASTNQTSMYLCASSLSSSYEQYFGPGTRLTVT.

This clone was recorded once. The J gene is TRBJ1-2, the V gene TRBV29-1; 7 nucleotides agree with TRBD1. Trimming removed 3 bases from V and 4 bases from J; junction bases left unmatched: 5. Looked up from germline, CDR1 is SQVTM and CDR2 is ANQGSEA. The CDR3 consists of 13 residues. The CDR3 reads CSVETGMGYGYTF. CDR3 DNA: TGCAGCGTTGAGACAGGGATGGGCTATGGCTACACCTTC.

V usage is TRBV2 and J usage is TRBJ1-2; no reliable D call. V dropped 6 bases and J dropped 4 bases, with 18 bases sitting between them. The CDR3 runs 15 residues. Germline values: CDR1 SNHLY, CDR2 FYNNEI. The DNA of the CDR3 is TGTGCCAGCAGAACCACAGCCTCCGGAACCTATGGCTACACCTTC. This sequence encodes CASRTTASGTYGYTF.

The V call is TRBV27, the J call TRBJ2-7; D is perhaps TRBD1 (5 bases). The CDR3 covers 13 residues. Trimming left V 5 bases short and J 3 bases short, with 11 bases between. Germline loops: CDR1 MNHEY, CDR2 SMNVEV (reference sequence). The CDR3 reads CASSLGEHYEQYF. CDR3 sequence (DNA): TGTGCCAGCAGTCTAGGGGAACACTACGAGCAGTACTTC.

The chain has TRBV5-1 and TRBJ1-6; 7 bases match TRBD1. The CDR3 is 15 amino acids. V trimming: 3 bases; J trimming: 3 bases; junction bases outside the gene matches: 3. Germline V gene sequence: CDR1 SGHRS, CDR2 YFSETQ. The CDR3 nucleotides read TGCGCCAGCAGCTCCGGGACAGACTATAATTCACCCCTCCACTTT. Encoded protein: CASSSGTDYNSPLHF.

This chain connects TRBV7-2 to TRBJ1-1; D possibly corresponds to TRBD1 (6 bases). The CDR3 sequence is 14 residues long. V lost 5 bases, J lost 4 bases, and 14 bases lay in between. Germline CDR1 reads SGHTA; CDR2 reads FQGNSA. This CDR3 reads CASSPQRGSTEAFF. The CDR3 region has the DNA TGTGCCAGCAGCCCCCAGAGGGGGAGCACTGAAGCTTTCTTT.

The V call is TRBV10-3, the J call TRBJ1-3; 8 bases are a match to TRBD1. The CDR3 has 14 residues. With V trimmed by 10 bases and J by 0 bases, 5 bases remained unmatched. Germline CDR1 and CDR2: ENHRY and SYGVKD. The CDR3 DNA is TGTGCCACGGAGGACAGGGCCTCTGGAAACACCATATATTTT. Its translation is CATEDRASGNTIYF.

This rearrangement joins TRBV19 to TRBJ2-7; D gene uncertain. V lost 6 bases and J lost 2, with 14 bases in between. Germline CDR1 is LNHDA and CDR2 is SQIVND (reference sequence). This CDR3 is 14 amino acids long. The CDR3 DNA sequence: TGTGCCAGTAGCGCGACCGGCGGTCCCTACGAGCAGTACTTC. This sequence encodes CASSATGGPYEQYF.

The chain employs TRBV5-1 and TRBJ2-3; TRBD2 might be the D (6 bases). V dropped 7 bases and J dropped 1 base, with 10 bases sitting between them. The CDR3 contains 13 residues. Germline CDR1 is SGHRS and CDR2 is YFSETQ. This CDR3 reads CASGGLGTDTQYF. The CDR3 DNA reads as TGCGCCAGCGGGGGGTTAGGCACAGATACGCAGTATTTT.